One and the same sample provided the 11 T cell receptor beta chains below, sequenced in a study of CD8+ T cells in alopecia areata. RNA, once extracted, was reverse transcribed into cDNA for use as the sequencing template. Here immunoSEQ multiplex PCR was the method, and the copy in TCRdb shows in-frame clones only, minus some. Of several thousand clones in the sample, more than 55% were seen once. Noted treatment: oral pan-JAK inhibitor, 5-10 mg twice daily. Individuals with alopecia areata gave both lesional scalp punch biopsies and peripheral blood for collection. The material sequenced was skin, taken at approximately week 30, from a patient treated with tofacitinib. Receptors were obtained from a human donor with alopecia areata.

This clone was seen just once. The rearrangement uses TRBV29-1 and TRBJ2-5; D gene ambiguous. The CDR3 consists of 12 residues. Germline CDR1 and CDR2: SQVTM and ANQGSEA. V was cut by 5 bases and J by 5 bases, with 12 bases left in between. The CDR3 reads CSVRSYRETQYF. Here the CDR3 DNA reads TGCAGCGTTCGCTCGTACCGGGAGACCCAGTACTTC.

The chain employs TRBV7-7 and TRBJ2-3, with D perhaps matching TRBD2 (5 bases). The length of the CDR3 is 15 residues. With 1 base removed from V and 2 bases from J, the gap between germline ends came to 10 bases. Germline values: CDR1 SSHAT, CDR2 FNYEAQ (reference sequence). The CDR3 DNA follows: TGTGCCAGCAGCTTAGTTGATAGCGCCACAGATACGCAGTATTTT. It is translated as CASSLVDSATDTQYF.

CDR3 loop: CASSLTGNLDYTF. The CDR3, as DNA: TGTGCCAGCAGCCTAACCGGGAACCTAGACTACACCTTC. The chain has TRBV11-2 and TRBJ1-2; no firm D call. Germline CDR1 is SGHAT and CDR2 is FQNNGV. This CDR3 has 13 amino acids. Trimming took 5 bases from V and 10 from J, leaving 17 bases between them.

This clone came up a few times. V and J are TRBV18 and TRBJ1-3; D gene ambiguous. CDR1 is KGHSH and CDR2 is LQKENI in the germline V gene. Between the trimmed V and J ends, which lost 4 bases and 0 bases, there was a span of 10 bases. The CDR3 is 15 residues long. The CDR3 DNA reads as TGTGCCAGCTCACAAGACATTTACTCTGGAAACACCATATATTTT. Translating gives CASSQDIYSGNTIYF.

CDR3 coding DNA: TGTGCCAGTAGTATATCTGCGCTCTTCTATCAGCCCCAGCATTTT. Translating gives CASSISALFYQPQHF. The rearrangement links TRBV19 to TRBJ1-5; D is uncertain. This CDR3 contains 15 residues. Per germline, CDR1 LNHDA and CDR2 SQIVND (reference sequence). Trimming cost V 2 bases and J 5 bases, with 13 bases left between them. Complete variable domain (other parts from reference TRBV19 and TRBJ1-5): DGGITQSPKYLFRKEGQNVTLSCEQNLNHDAMYWYRQDPGQGLRLIYYSQIVNDFQKGDIAEGYSVSREKKESFPLTVTSAQKNPTAFYLCASSISALFYQPQHFGDGTRLSIL.

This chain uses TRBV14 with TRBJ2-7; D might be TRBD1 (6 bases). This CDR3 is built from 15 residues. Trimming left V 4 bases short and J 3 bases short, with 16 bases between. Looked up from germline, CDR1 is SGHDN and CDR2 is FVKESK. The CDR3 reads CASSPTTGYNYEQYF. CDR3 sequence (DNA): TGTGCCAGCAGCCCTACTACAGGGTACAACTACGAGCAGTACTTC.

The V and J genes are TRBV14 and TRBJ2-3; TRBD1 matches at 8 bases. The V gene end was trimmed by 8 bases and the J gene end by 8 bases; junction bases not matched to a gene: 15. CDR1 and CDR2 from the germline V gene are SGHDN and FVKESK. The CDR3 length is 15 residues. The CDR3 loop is CASRGTTGEGGTQYF. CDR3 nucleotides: TGTGCCAGCCGGGGGACGACAGGGGAAGGGGGTACGCAGTATTTT.

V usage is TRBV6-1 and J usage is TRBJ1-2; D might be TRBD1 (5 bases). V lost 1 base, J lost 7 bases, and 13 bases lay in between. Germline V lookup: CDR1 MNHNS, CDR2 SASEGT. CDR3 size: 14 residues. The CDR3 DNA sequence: TGTGCCAGCAGTGAAGTGGGGCGCGTCTCTGGCTACACCTTC. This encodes CASSEVGRVSGYTF.

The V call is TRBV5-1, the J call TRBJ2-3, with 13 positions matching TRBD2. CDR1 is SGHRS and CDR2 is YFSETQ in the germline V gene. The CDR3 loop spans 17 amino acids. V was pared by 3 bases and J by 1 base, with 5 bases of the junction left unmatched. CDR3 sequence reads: CASSSLLAGGRTDTQYF. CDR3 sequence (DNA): TGCGCCAGCAGCTCCCTACTAGCGGGGGGGCGCACAGATACGCAGTATTTT.

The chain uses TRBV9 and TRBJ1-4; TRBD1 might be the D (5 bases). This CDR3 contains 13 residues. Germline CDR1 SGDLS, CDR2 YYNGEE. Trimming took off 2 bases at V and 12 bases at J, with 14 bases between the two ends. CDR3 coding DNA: TGTGCCAGCAGCGTCGACGGAGGGGAACAACTGTTTTTT. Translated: CASSVDGGEQLFF.

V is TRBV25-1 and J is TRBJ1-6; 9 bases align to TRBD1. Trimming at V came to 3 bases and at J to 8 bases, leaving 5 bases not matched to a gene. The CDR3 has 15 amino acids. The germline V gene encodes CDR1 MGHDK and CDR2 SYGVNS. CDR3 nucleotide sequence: TGTGCCAGCAGTGACGGACAGGGGAGGCATTCACCCCTCCACTTT. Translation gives CASSDGQGRHSPLHF.